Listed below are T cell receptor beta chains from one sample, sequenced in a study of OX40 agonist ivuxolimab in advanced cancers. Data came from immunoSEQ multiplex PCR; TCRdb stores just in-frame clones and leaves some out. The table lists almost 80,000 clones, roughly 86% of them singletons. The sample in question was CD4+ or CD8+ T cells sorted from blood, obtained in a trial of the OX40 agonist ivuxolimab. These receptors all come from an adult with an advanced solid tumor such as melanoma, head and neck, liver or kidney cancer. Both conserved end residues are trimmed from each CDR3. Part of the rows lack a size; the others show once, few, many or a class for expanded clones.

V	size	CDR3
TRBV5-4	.	ASREALTDLSNTEAF
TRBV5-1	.	ASSMGDSNQPQH
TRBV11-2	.	ASGLTGFNTEAF
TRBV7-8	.	ASSLRGGKSYEQY
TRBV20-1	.	SASQGKEQY
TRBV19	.	ASSITGSSYNSPLH
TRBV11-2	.	ASSLRGRDSSGNTIY
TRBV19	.	ASSITTQGSHEQY
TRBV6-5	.	ASSYDLRGGTDTQY
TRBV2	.	ASSVFSGAGNEQF
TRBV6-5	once	ASRTTGESNQPQH
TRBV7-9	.	ASSFFHDYEQY
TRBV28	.	ASRVKGASNQPQH